The present T cell receptor beta chain was sequenced within a study of PD-L1 blockade in urothelial cancer. Only in-frame clones appear in the TCRdb table, and some are missing; sequencing was by immunoSEQ multiplex PCR. Here the sample spans about 52,000 clones, 84% being singletons. Stated time point: pretreatment peripheral blood. The CDR3 totals 14 residues. With V trimmed by 4 bases and J by 6 bases, 4 bases remained unmatched. Germline V gives CDR1 LNHDA, CDR2 SQIVND (reference sequence). This specimen consisted of PBMCs, obtained around atezolizumab (anti-PD-L1) treatment. V is TRBV19 and J is TRBJ2-2, with 8 positions matching TRBD2. This sequence originates from a man in his fifties or sixties with urothelial cancer. The CDR3 sequence is CASSKREFSGELFF. CDR3 bases: TGTGCCAGTAGTAAGCGGGAGTTCTCCGGGGAGCTGTTTTTT.